The present T cell receptor (beta chain) was sequenced within a study of control samples from healthy donors and cancer patients (TCRdb year 2020). On this clone itself: There is no known antigen for this receptor. Per-base quality was not reported, and no clone a single base away is much larger than it.

The cysteine opens and the phenylalanine closes a CDR3 of 13 amino acids. The retained sequence is limited to the CDR3, 39 bases, with the frame set at the first base. Relative to germline, V is 5 bases shorter and J is 1 base shorter, with 8 bases between their ends. CDR1 and CDR2, looked up from the germline V gene, are MGHDK and SYGVNS. Libraries were constructed by the immunoSEQ multiplex PCR assay. Here the immuneACCESS table is served through TCRdb, limited to in-frame sequences with V and J called. Missing clones are a known gap in these copies; in checked studies unresolved V genes cover under half, and the rest lacks a known reason. For this sample there are roughly 170,000 clones; 80% to 90% appear just once. The ten top clones hold around 5% of the sample.

The chain is assembled from TRBV25-1 and TRBJ1-1; too little of a D gene remains to name it. The receptor was isolated from a woman aged 25 to 39 in good health. Source material: blood. The nucleotide sequence is given as TGTGCCAGCAGTTATGGTGCGAACACTGAAGCTTTCTTT. It is translated as CASSYGANTEAFF.